This TCR beta chain derives from a study of human T cells and chemical hapten exposure. Study details: Diphenylcyclopropenone doses were given weekly to the scalps of patients across the approximately 24-week study. Among samples, TCR yields varied mainly because of small differences in pooled library volume.

The time point here: pre-sensitization, week 0. The treatment: therapeutic diphenylcyclopropenone sensitization with weekly scalp DPC. MiXCR, run by TCRdb on the RACE reads, gives a single entry per CDR3 protein. Here the sample spans roughly 380,000 distinct CDR3 sequences, roughly 5% being singletons. Study results and caveats: Compared with pre-sensitization or healthy control sets, expanded TCRs clustered more. The donors suffered from alopecia, so their immune response may not match that of healthy people.

This clonotype was seen repeatedly, ten times or more. The antigen is undetermined. The germline CDR1 and CDR2 sequences are SGHVS and FQNEAQ. Trimming took 7 bases from V and 0 from J, leaving 12 bases between them. The CDR3 extends over 14 amino acids. The chain carries TRBV7-8 and TRBJ2-5; D is ambiguous. The sequences come from whole blood, collected in connection with sensitization to the hapten diphenylcyclopropenone (DPC). The sequence was obtained from a woman aged 50 to 60 with alopecia areata. Some clones in this sample may be carry-over from other donors' samples. The CDR3 region has the DNA TGTGCCAGCACCTTCTGGCCCTACCAAGAGACCCAGTACTTC. Translation: CASTFWPYQETQYF.